This TCR beta chain was documented in a study of T cell changes during pregnancy in multiple sclerosis. This clone was detected once. The data were produced by immunoSEQ multiplex PCR, yet TCRdb's version contains in-frame clones alone and is incomplete. This table holds 55,000 or so clones, about 90% found once. This clonotype originated in a female donor with multiple sclerosis, enrolled in a pregnancy study. The input for sequencing was CD4+ T cells from peripheral blood mononuclear cells, taken after pregnancy.

The CDR3, as DNA: TGTGCCAGCTCTGAAGCTAAGGGGGGGCGGTGGAATGAGCAGTTCTTC. Translating it yields CASSEAKGGRWNEQFF. V is TRBV18 and J is TRBJ2-1; weak D call: TRBD2 (7 bases). In germline, CDR1 is KGHSH, CDR2 LQKENI. The CDR3 extends over 16 amino acids. V gave up 6 bases and J gave up 7 bases, with 22 bases separating them.